The T cell receptor (beta chain) described here comes from a study of blood T cell repertoires in COVID-19. Study context: Samples taken during acute and convalescent COVID-19 were collected in the United States, Italy and Spain. Nucleic acid was either cDNA or gDNA, and it came from T cells, B-cell-depleted T cells, or PBMCs.

Per germline, CDR1 SQVTM and CDR2 ANQGSEA. Between the trimmed V and J ends, which lost 5 bases and 8 bases, there was a span of 12 bases. The CDR3 covers 11 residues. Original analysis: The assay estimated nucleated cells by amplifying reference gene primers. Data came from immunoSEQ multiplex PCR; TCRdb stores just in-frame clones and leaves some out. From that table come the V and J calls and clone size; the DNA was used to work out D and trimming. The sample records about 230,000 clones, about 85% being singletons. What was sequenced was peripheral blood. The chain uses TRBV29-1 and TRBJ1-2, with D unclear. The sequence was collected from a man in his forties or fifties with acute or convalescent COVID-19. CDR3 amino acids: CSVFSTSGYTF. The CDR3 region has the DNA TGCAGCGTTTTCTCGACAAGCGGCTACACCTTC.